One and the same sample provided the 19 T cell receptor beta chains below, sequenced in a study of CD8+CD57+ T cells in acquired aplastic anemia. TCR beta VDJ and CDR3 profiles were obtained from a genomic DNA template. TCRdb passed the reads through MiXCR, listing each CDR3 protein once. Of a few hundred thousand distinct CDR3 sequences in the sample, approximately 35% were seen once. Material for sequencing was sorted CD4+, CD8+, or CD8+CD57+ T cells (not recorded which) from PBMCs. Every receptor here comes from a human donor in good health, serving as a control.

This clonotype showed up many times. CDR3 protein: CASSQNSGGNQPQHF. The CDR3 DNA follows: TGTGCCAGCAGCCAAAATTCAGGGGGCAATCAGCCCCAGCATTTT. The chain links TRBV7-9 to TRBJ1-5, with D possibly matching TRBD1 (6 bases). Looked up from germline, CDR1 is SEHNR and CDR2 is FQNEAQ (reference sequence). The V and J ends lost 5 bases and 2 bases respectively, with 13 bases between them. This CDR3 has 15 residues.

Only a few counts were recorded for this clonotype. The chain recombines TRBV5-4 with TRBJ1-4, with D possibly being TRBD1 (5 bases). Germline V gene lookup returns CDR1 SGHNT and CDR2 YYREEE (reference sequence). V lost 0 bases to trimming and J lost 8 bases, with 17 bases between them. This CDR3 spans 16 amino acids. CDR3: CASSLAIPGGGEKLFF. Written as DNA, the CDR3 is TGTGCCAGCAGCTTGGCCATCCCCGGGGGAGGGGAAAAACTGTTTTTT.

This clonotype was seen at least ten times. The chain couples TRBV19 to TRBJ1-4, with unresolved D. CDR1 is LNHDA and CDR2 is SQIVND in the germline V gene (reference sequence). CDR3 length: 14 residues. V was pared by 6 bases and J by 8 bases, with 16 bases between. Here the CDR3 DNA reads TGTGCCAGTAGCCGACGTGCGTTCCGGGAAAAACTGTTTTTT. This translates into CASSRRAFREKLFF.

This clonotype appeared many times. The chain links TRBV11-2 to TRBJ2-5; D is perhaps TRBD2 (5 bases). From germline, CDR1 is SGHAT and CDR2 FQNNGV. The CDR3 has 13 residues. Trimming took off 6 bases at V and 2 bases at J, with 10 bases between the two ends. CDR3 loop: CASRRVQQETQYF. DNA for the CDR3: TGTGCCAGCAGGAGGGTCCAGCAAGAGACCCAGTACTTC.

This clonotype was detected ten times or more. This sequence joins TRBV6-1 and TRBJ1-6; D is undetermined. Looked up from germline, CDR1 is MNHNS and CDR2 is SASEGT. The germline V and J ends were trimmed by 3 bases and 4 bases, with 10 bases remaining between them. The CDR3 loop spans 15 amino acids. Here the CDR3 reads CASSEDGRYNSPLHF. Written as DNA, the CDR3 is TGTGCCAGCAGTGAGGACGGGAGATATAATTCACCCCTCCACTTT.

This chain's CDR3 is CASSSYTGPYEQYF. For the CDR3, the DNA is TGTGCCAGCAGCTCATATACCGGACCGTACGAGCAGTACTTC. The chain couples TRBV7-9 to TRBJ2-7; D is ambiguous. V was shortened by 4 bases and J by 4 bases, with 14 bases between the two germline ends. The CDR3 loop spans 14 amino acids. The germline V gene has CDR1 SEHNR and CDR2 FQNEAQ (reference sequence).

The chain employs TRBV7-2 and TRBJ2-7, with a tentative D call TRBD2 (6 bases). The CDR3 loop spans 15 amino acids. Trimming pared 1 base from V and 6 bases from J, leaving 16 bases between. Germline assignment: CDR1 SGHTA and CDR2 FQGNSA. The CDR3 here is CASSLGWQGGSEQYF. The CDR3 DNA is TGTGCCAGCAGCTTAGGCTGGCAGGGAGGTTCCGAGCAGTACTTC.

This clonotype showed up many times. The chain joins TRBV7-2 to TRBJ2-2; D is perhaps TRBD1 (6 bases). V was cut by 0 bases and J by 7 bases, with 9 bases left in between. Germline CDR1 reads SGHTA; CDR2 reads FQGNSA. This CDR3 comprises 14 residues. CDR3 protein: CASSLARGSGELFF. The CDR3 nucleotides read TGTGCCAGCAGCTTAGCCAGGGGCAGCGGGGAGCTGTTTTTT.

On this clonotype itself: A read error is possible here, since a much larger clone lies one base away. The chain has TRBV6-5 and TRBJ1-5, with D perhaps matching TRBD1 (5 bases). CDR3 length equals 14 residues. With 2 bases removed from V and 7 bases from J, the gap between germline ends came to 12 bases. The V gene's germline CDR1 is MNHEY and CDR2 SVGAGI. CDR3 bases: TGTGCCAGCAGTTACCCGCAGGGCAGGCAGCCCCAGCATTTT. It encodes CASSYPQGRQPQHF.

This clonotype was counted at least ten times. This sequence joins TRBV20-1 and TRBJ1-3; no clear D gene. CDR3 size: 13 residues. Germline loops: CDR1 DFQATT, CDR2 SNEGSKA (reference sequence). Trimming stripped 4 bases from V and 4 bases from J, with 11 bases between. Written as DNA, the CDR3 is TGCAGTGCTACGGACTCAGTGGGAAACACCATATATTTT. This gives the protein CSATDSVGNTIYF.

Ten or more counts support this clonotype. This sequence joins TRBV20-1 and TRBJ1-1, with TRBD1 matching 11 bases. Germline V gene lookup returns CDR1 DFQATT and CDR2 SNEGSKA (reference sequence). This CDR3 contains 15 residues. V shed 1 base and J 5 bases; nucleotides not matched to a gene: 6. The DNA of the CDR3 is TGCAGTGCTAGAGGTACGGGACAGGGGGAGACTGAAGCTTTCTTT. It yields the protein CSARGTGQGETEAFF.

CDR3: CSVVKPVYEQYF. In DNA, the CDR3 is TGCAGCGTCGTAAAACCCGTCTACGAGCAGTACTTC. The rearrangement links TRBV29-1 to TRBJ2-7; D is unresolved. Germline assignment: CDR1 SQVTM and CDR2 ANQGSEA. V dropped 6 bases and J dropped 3 bases, with 12 bases sitting between them. The CDR3 contains 12 residues.

This clonotype was observed at least ten times. The chain is built from TRBV15 and TRBJ1-1; no clear D. The V end lost 5 bases, the J end lost 0 bases, and 10 bases lay between the germline ends. Germline loops: CDR1 LNHNV, CDR2 YYDKDF (reference sequence). This CDR3 is 14 amino acids long. The CDR3 coding sequence is TGTGCCACCAGCCGGTCTAATTTGAACACTGAAGCTTTCTTT. Amino acid sequence: CATSRSNLNTEAFF.

About this clonotype: An end of the junction does not agree with germline; a read error may underlie this. CDR3 coding DNA: TGTGCCGGCAGCTTAGTACCGATAGGGATGAGCTCTGGAAACACCATATATTTT. As protein: CAGSLVPIGMSSGNTIYF. The J gene is TRBJ1-3, the V gene TRBV11-1; D not resolved. CDR3 size: 18 residues. Germline loops: CDR1 SGHAT, CDR2 FQDESV (reference sequence). Together with reference TRBV11-1 and TRBJ1-3, the CDR3 gives the full variable domain: EAEVAQSPRYKITEKSQAVAFWCDPISGHATLYWYRQILGQGPELLVQFQDESVVDDSQLPKDRFSAERLKGVDSTLKIQPAELGDSAMYLCAGSLVPIGMSSGNTIYFGEGSWLTVV.

About this clonotype: With a much larger clone just one base away, this may be a read error. The chain is built from TRBV20-1 and TRBJ1-2; 8 nucleotides line up with TRBD1. In germline, CDR1 is DFQATT, CDR2 SNEGSKA (reference sequence). The CDR3 spans 14 residues. Here the CDR3 DNA reads TGCAGTGCTAGAATTCAGGGGGCGGTAGGTGGCTGCACCTTC. The encoded protein is CSARIQGAVGGCTF.

Ten or more counts support this clonotype. The chain uses TRBV14 and TRBJ1-1; unclear D gene. The CDR3 has 15 residues. Deletions cut 1 base from V and 5 bases from J, with 14 bases between. Germline lookup yields CDR1 SGHDN and CDR2 FVKESK. CDR3 DNA: TGTGCCAGCAGCCAAGTAGGAGGGTGGAGGACTGAAGCTTTCTTT. Protein: CASSQVGGWRTEAFF.

In its sample, this clonotype was seen many times. The chain carries TRBV6-1 and TRBJ1-2; 9 bases align to TRBD1. The CDR3 has 16 amino acids. The V segment lost 7 bases and the J segment 8 bases; nucleotides outside the gene matches: 17. The germline CDR1 and CDR2 sequences are MNHNS and SASEGT. This CDR3 reads CASTTVGDREAKGYTF. CDR3 DNA: TGTGCCAGCACCACGGTGGGGGACAGGGAGGCCAAAGGCTACACCTTC.

The V and J genes are TRBV18 and TRBJ2-7; the D gene could be TRBD1 or TRBD2 (5 bases each). Trimming shortened V by 6 bases and J by 6 bases, and 18 bases separated the two germline ends. CDR1 and CDR2 (germline): KGHSH, LQKENI. The CDR3 contains 14 residues. The CDR3 nucleotides are TGTGCCAGCTCCCCAGGGACCCAGACTCCCGAGCAGTACTTC. It specifies CASSPGTQTPEQYF.

This sequence joins TRBV7-3 and TRBJ1-2; 7 bases match TRBD1. The CDR3 covers 14 residues. After removal of 6 bases from V and 2 bases from J, the junction contained 6 bases not matched to a gene. The germline V gene has CDR1 SGHTA and CDR2 FQGTGA. The CDR3 sequence: CASSETGWNYGYTF. CDR3 nucleotides: TGTGCCAGCAGTGAGACAGGGTGGAACTATGGCTACACCTTC.